The clone carrying this T cell receptor beta chain has just a few counts. Its antigen is unidentified. This entry belongs to a study of T cells in localized non-small cell lung cancer. The study, taken as a whole, reports: There was higher T cell clonality in uninvolved adjacent lung than in tumor, and it was highest there.

The method was immunoSEQ multiplex PCR; TCRdb's version includes in-frame clones alone and lacks a portion of them. The table lists about 3,300 clones, less than 30% of them singletons, with around 8.2% in the top ten. V was shortened by 6 bases and J by 8 bases, with 23 bases between the two germline ends. The CDR3 loop spans 15 amino acids. CDR1 SNHLY and CDR2 FYNNEI come from the germline V gene. The TCR comes from a woman aged 35 to 69 with stage I lung adenocarcinoma. Source: normal lung tissue next to the tumor, taken before any cancer treatment. This chain links TRBV2 with TRBJ2-7; D possibly uses TRBD1 or TRBD2 (7 bases each). The CDR3 is CASSTRQGGGEQQYF. DNA for the CDR3: TGTGCCAGCAGCACAAGACAGGGAGGGGGAGAGCAGCAGTACTTC.